Listed below are T cell receptor beta chains from one sample, sequenced in a study of post-analysis software for immune sequencing data. TCRdb reprocessed the PCR reads via MiXCR and lists one record per CDR3 protein. The repertoire holds approximately 570,000 distinct CDR3 sequences, with roughly 45% as singletons. The sample consisted of blood. The source of these receptors is a girl between 5 and 17 years old with multiple sclerosis. Both conserved end residues are part of each CDR3. The order of the fields is V gene, J gene, clone size, D gene, CDR3 protein, CDR3 DNA. D genes are given only for firm matches. Size tells how often a clone was seen (once, few, many) or the class of an expanded clone, and some rows leave it out.

>TRBV20-1|TRBJ2-5|.|.
CSAWQSGEETQYF
TGCAGTGCCTGGCAATCGGGGGAAGAGACCCAGTACTTC
>TRBV12-3/TRBV12-4|TRBJ2-3|.|TRBD2
CASRPRLAGEPLGKDTQYF
TGTGCCAGCAGGCCACGACTAGCGGGGGAACCACTGGGGAAAGATACGCAGTATTTT
>TRBV3-1|TRBJ1-1|.|.
CASSQDNAPGTEAFF
TGTGCCAGCAGCCAAGATAACGCCCCGGGGACTGAAGCTTTCTTT
>TRBV3-1|TRBJ2-5|.|.
CASTTAGARGETQYF
TGTGCCAGCACTACCGCGGGGGCGCGGGGAGAGACCCAGTACTTC
>TRBV29-1|TRBJ2-7|.|TRBD1
CSVQGDSPYEQYF
TGCAGCGTGCAAGGGGACAGCCCCTACGAGCAGTACTTC
>TRBV7-9|TRBJ1-4|.|.
CASSYGPGPYEKLFF
TGTGCCAGCAGCTACGGGCCGGGACCTTATGAAAAACTGTTTTTT
>TRBV5-1|TRBJ2-5|few|.
CASSPGEVKETQYF
TGCGCCAGCAGCCCCGGCGAGGTGAAAGAGACCCAGTACTTC
>TRBV12-3/TRBV12-4|TRBJ2-7|few|.
CASGEGVGAVRYEQYF
TGTGCCAGCGGGGAAGGGGTGGGGGCTGTTCGGTACGAGCAGTACTTC
>TRBV7-9|TRBJ2-1|few|.
CASSLLEIPYNEQFF
TGTGCCAGCAGCTTATTGGAGATTCCTTACAATGAGCAGTTCTTC
>TRBV20-1|TRBJ1-1|.|TRBD1
CSARGGQLNTEAFF
TGCAGTGCTAGAGGGGGACAGTTGAACACTGAAGCTTTCTTT
>TRBV20-1|TRBJ2-3|few|TRBD2
CSANGGGTSTDTQYF
TGCAGTGCTAACGGCGGGGGAACTAGCACAGATACGCAGTATTTT
>TRBV6-5|TRBJ2-5|.|.
CASSRAVGAGVETQYF
TGTGCCAGCAGTAGAGCCGTGGGGGCGGGGGTAGAGACCCAGTACTTC
>TRBV11-2|TRBJ2-3|few|.
CASSLPRGDTQYF
TGTGCCAGCAGCCTCCCCCGGGGAGATACGCAGTATTTT
>TRBV14|TRBJ1-4|.|.
CASSQGQLFGEKLFF
TGTGCCAGCAGCCAGGGGCAACTCTTCGGTGAAAAACTGTTTTTT
>TRBV24-1|TRBJ2-4|.|.
CATSDSDWASGKNIQYF
TGTGCCACCAGTGACTCCGATTGGGCCTCTGGGAAAAACATTCAGTACTTC
>TRBV5-1|TRBJ1-1|.|.
CASSFGGSYTEAFF
TGCGCCAGCAGCTTTGGGGGCTCGTACACTGAAGCTTTCTTT
>TRBV4-1|TRBJ2-7|.|TRBD2
CASSPWTSSYEQYF
TGCGCCAGCAGCCCTTGGACTAGCAGCTACGAGCAGTACTTC
>TRBV10-3|TRBJ1-2|few|.
CAIRAQGDYGYTF
TGTGCCATCAGGGCTCAAGGGGACTATGGCTACACCTTC
>TRBV29-1|TRBJ2-5|few|TRBD2
CSVEGGPSGTKETQYF
TGCAGCGTTGAAGGGGGGCCTAGCGGGACCAAAGAGACCCAGTACTTC
>TRBV20-1|TRBJ1-4|.|.
CSAGDSTTNEKLFF
TGCAGTGCTGGAGACAGCACAACTAATGAAAAACTGTTTTTT
>TRBV6-6|TRBJ2-5|few|TRBD1
CASSRKGALKEETQYF
TGTGCCAGCAGTCGAAAGGGGGCCTTGAAAGAAGAGACCCAGTACTTC
>TRBV12-3/TRBV12-4|TRBJ2-3|.|TRBD2
CASSFAGVSTDTQYF
TGTGCCAGCAGTTTTGCGGGAGTGAGCACAGATACGCAGTATTTT
>TRBV20-1|TRBJ2-7|.|TRBD1
CSALGGQGSYEQYF
TGCAGTGCCCTGGGAGGACAGGGCTCCTACGAGCAGTACTTC
>TRBV12-3/TRBV12-4|TRBJ1-3|once|TRBD1
CASSFMSGGSGNTIYF
TGTGCCAGCAGTTTTATGTCAGGGGGCTCTGGAAACACCATATATTTT
>TRBV10-3|TRBJ2-1|.|TRBD2
CATRTSGGTKEQFF
TGTGCCACCCGTACTAGCGGGGGGACCAAAGAGCAGTTCTTC
>TRBV4-1|TRBJ2-7|.|.
CASSAGPGATYEQYF
TGCGCCAGCAGCGCCGGTCCGGGGGCAACCTACGAGCAGTACTTC
>TRBV5-1|TRBJ2-1|.|TRBD2
CASSLGNSGRGAGFF
TGCGCCAGCAGCCTCGGAAATAGCGGGAGGGGGGCAGGGTTCTTC
>TRBV5-4|TRBJ2-1|.|TRBD2
CASSFKTSGTDEQFF
TGTGCCAGCAGCTTTAAGACTAGCGGGACGGATGAGCAGTTCTTC
>TRBV9|TRBJ2-3|.|.
CASSVNPGGTDTQYF
TGTGCCAGCAGCGTAAATCCCGGCGGCACAGATACGCAGTATTTT